This T cell receptor beta chain was captured by sequencing in a study of shared clonotypes between healthy human individuals. The split of CD4+ cells yielded CD45RA+ naive and CD45RA-negative memory subsets. The assay was immunoSEQ multiplex PCR, and TCRdb's table has in-frame clones only and misses some. The table has about 2.4 million clones, approximately 94% seen once. The CDR3 runs to 19 residues. V was trimmed by 7 bases and J by 6 bases, leaving 28 bases between them. Looked up from germline, CDR1 is SEHNR and CDR2 is FQNEAQ (reference sequence). This clone was detected a few times. Sequenced material: naive CD4+ T cells sorted from blood. Documented subset: CD45RA+ positively selected. This chain uses TRBV7-9 with TRBJ1-6, with a possible D match to TRBD1 (5 bases). The clonotype comes from a man aged 18-30 years in good health. The DNA of the CDR3 is TGTGCCAGCACCCGATCCAGCACAGGTATAGGGGCCTCTAATTCACCCCTCCACTTT. Protein sequence: CASTRSSTGIGASNSPLHF.